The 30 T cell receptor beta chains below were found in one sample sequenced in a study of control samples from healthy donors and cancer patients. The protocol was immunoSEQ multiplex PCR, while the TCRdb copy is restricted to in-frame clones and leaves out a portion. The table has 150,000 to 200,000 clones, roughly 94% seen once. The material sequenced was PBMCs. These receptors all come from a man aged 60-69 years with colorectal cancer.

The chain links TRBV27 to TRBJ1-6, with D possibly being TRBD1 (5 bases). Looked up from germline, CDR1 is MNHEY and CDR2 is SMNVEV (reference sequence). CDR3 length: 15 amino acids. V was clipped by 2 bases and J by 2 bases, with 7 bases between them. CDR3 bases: TGTGCCAGCAGTTTAGAGGGACCCTATAATTCACCCCTCCACTTT. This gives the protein CASSLEGPYNSPLHF.

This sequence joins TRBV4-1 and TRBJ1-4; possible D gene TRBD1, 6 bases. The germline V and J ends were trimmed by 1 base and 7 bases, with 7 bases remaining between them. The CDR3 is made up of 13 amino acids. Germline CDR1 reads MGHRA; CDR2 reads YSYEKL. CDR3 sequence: CASSQGQVEKLFF. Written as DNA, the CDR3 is TGCGCCAGCAGCCAAGGACAGGTTGAAAAACTGTTTTTT.

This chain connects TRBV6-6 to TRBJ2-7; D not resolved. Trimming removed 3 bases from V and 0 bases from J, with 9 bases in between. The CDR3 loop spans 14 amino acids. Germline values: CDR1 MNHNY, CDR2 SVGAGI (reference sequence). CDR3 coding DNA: TGTGCCAGCAGTTATCAAGAGTCCTCCTACGAGCAGTACTTC. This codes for CASSYQESSYEQYF.

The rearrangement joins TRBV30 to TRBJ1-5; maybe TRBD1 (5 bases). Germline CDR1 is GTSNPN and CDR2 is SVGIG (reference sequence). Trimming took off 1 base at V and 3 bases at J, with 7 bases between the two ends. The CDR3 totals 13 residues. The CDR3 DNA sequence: TGTGCCTGGAGTGGACAGATCAATCAGCCCCAGCATTTT. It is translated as CAWSGQINQPQHF.

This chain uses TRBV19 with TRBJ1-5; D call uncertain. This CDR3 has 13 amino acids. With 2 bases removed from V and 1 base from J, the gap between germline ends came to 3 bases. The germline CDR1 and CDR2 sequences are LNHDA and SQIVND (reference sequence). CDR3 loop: CASSISSNQPQHF. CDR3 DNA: TGTGCCAGTAGTATATCCAGCAATCAGCCCCAGCATTTT.

The CDR3 DNA sequence: TGTGCCAGCAGTACGGGGGCCTACAATGAGCAGTTCTTC. Its protein product is CASSTGAYNEQFF. This chain uses TRBV27 with TRBJ2-1, with D possibly TRBD2 on 6 matching bases. There are 13 residues in the CDR3. V shed 5 bases and J shed 2 bases, with 7 bases lying between them. Germline loops: CDR1 MNHEY, CDR2 SMNVEV (reference sequence).

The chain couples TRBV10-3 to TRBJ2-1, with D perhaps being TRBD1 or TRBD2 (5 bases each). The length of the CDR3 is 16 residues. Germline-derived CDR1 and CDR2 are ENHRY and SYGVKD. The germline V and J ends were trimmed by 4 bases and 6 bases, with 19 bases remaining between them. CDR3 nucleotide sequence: TGTGCCATCAGTGCGAGGGGTCAACAAGGTCGCAATGAGCAGTTCTTC. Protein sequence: CAISARGQQGRNEQFF.

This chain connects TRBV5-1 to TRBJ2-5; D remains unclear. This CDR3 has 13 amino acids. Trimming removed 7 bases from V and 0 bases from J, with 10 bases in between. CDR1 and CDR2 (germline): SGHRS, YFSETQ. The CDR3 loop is CASGNGDQETQYF. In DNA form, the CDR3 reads TGCGCCAGCGGAAACGGTGACCAAGAGACCCAGTACTTC. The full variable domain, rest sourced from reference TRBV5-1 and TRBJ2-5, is KAGVTQTPRYLIKTRGQQVTLSCSPISGHRSVSWYQQTPGQGLQFLFEYFSETQRNKGNFPGRFSGRQFSNSRSEMNVSTLELGDSALYLCASGNGDQETQYFGPGTRLLVL.

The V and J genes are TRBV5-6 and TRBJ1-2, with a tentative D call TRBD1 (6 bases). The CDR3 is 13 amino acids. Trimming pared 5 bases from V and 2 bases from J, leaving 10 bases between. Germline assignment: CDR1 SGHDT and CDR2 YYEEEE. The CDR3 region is CASRRTANYGYTF. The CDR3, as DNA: TGTGCCAGCAGACGGACAGCAAACTATGGCTACACCTTC.

CDR3 in amino acids: CASSLGRDTEAFF. In nucleotides, the CDR3 is TGTGCCAGCTCACTGGGCAGGGACACTGAAGCTTTCTTT. J is TRBJ1-1 and V is TRBV18, with D possibly matching TRBD1 (5 bases). This CDR3 region has 13 residues. Germline values: CDR1 KGHSH, CDR2 LQKENI. V shed 4 bases and J shed 3 bases, with 9 bases lying between them.

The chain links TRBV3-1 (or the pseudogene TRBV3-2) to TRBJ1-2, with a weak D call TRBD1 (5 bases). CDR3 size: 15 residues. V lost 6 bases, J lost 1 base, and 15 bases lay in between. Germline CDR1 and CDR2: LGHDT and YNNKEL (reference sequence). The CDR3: CASSPLAGVNYGYTF. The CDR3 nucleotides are TGTGCCAGCAGTCCTTTGGCGGGGGTTAACTATGGCTACACCTTC.

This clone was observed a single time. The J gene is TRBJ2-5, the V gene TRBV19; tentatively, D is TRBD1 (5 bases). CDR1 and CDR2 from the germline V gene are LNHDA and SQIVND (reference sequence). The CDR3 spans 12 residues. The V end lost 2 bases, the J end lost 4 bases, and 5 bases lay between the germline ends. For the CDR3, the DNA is TGTGCCAGTAGTATAAGGGGAGAGACCCAGTACTTC. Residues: CASSIRGETQYF. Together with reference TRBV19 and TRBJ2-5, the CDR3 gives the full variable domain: DGGITQSPKYLFRKEGQNVTLSCEQNLNHDAMYWYRQDPGQGLRLIYYSQIVNDFQKGDIAEGYSVSREKKESFPLTVTSAQKNPTAFYLCASSIRGETQYFGPGTRLLVL.

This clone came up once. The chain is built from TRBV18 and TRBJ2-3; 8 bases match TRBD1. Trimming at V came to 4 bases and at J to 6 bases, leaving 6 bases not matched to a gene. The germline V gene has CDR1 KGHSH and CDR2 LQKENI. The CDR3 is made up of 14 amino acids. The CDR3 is CASSRLTGGDTQYF. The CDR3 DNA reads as TGTGCCAGCTCACGCCTAACAGGGGGGGATACGCAGTATTTT.

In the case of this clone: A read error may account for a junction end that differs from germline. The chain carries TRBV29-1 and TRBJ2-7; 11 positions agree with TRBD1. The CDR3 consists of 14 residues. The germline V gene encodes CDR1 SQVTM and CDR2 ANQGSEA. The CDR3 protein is CSFEPGTGGDEQYF. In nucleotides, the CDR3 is TGCAGCTTTGAGCCCGGGACAGGGGGGGATGAGCAGTACTTC.

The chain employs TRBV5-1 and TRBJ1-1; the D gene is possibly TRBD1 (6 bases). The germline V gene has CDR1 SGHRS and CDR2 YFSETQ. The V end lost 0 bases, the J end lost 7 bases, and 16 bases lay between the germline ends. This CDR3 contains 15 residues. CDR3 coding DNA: TGCGCCAGCAGCTTGGCTGGGTCCAGGGGACTTGAAGCTTTCTTT. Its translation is CASSLAGSRGLEAFF.

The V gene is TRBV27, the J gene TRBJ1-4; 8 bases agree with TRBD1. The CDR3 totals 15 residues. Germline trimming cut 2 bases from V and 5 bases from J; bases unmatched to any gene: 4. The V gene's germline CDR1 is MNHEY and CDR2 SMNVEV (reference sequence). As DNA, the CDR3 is TGTGCCAGCAGTTTAAGGAGGACAGGGAATGAAAAACTGTTTTTT. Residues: CASSLRRTGNEKLFF. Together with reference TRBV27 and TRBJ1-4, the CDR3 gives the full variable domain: EAQVTQNPRYLITVTGKKLTVTCSQNMNHEYMSWYRQDPGLGLRQIYYSMNVEVTDKGDVPEGYKVSRKEKRNFPLILESPSPNQTSLYFCASSLRRTGNEKLFFGSGTQLSVL.

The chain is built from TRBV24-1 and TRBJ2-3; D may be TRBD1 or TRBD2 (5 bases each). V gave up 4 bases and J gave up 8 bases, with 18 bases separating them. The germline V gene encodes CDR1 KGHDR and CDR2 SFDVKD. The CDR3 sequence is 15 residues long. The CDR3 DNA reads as TGTGCCACCAGTGACCCCGGGACCCCCAAAGCTACGCAGTATTTT. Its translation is CATSDPGTPKATQYF.

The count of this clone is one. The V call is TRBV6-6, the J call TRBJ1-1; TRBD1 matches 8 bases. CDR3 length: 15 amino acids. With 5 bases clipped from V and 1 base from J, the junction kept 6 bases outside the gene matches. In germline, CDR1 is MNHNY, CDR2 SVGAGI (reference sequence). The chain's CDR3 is CASSPGTGANTEAFF. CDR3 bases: TGTGCCAGCAGTCCCGGGACAGGTGCGAACACTGAAGCTTTCTTT.

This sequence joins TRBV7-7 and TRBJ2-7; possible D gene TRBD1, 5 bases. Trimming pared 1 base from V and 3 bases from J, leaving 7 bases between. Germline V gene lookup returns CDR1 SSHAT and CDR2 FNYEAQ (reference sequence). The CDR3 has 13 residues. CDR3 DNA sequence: TGTGCCAGCAGCTTAGATCAGGGCTACGAGCAGTACTTC. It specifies CASSLDQGYEQYF.

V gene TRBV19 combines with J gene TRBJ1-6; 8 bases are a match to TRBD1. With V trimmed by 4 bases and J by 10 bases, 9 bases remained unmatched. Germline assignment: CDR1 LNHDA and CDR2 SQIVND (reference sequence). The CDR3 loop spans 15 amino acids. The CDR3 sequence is CASSTATGVNSPLHF. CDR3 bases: TGTGCCAGTAGTACCGCGACAGGGGTGAACTCACCCCTCCACTTT. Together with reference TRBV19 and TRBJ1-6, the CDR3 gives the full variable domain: DGGITQSPKYLFRKEGQNVTLSCEQNLNHDAMYWYRQDPGQGLRLIYYSQIVNDFQKGDIAEGYSVSREKKESFPLTVTSAQKNPTAFYLCASSTATGVNSPLHFGNGTRLTVT.

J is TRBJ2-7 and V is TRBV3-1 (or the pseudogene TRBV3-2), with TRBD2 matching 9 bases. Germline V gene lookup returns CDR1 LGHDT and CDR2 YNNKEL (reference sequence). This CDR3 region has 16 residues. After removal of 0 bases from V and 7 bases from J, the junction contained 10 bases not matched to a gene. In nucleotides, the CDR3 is TGTGCCAGCAGCCAAGATCGGCTAGCGGGACACCGGGAGCAGTACTTC. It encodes CASSQDRLAGHREQYF.

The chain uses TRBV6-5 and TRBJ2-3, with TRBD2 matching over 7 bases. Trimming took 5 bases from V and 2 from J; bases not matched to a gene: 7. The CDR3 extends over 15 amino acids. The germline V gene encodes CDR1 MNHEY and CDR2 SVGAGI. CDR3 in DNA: TGTGCCAGCAGTCCCAGCGGGGCGACCACAGATACGCAGTATTTT. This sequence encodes CASSPSGATTDTQYF.

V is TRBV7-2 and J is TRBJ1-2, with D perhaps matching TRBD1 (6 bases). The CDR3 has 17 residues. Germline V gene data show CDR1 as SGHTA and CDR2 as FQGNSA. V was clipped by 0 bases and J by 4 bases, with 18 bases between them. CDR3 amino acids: CASSLAGGLVLSYGYTF. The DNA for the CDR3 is TGTGCCAGCAGCTTAGCTGGGGGCTTGGTCCTTAGCTATGGCTACACCTTC.

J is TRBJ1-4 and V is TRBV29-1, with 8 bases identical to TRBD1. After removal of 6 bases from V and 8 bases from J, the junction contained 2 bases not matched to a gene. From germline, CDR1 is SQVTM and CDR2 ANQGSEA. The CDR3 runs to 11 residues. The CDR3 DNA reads TGCAGCGTCAGGGGGCGCGAAAAACTGTTTTTT. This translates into CSVRGREKLFF. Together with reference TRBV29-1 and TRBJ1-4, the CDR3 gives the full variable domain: SAVISQKPSRDICQRGTSLTIQCQVDSQVTMMFWYRQQPGQSLTLIATANQGSEATYESGFVIDKFPISRPNLTFSTLTVSNMSPEDSSIYLCSVRGREKLFFGSGTQLSVL.

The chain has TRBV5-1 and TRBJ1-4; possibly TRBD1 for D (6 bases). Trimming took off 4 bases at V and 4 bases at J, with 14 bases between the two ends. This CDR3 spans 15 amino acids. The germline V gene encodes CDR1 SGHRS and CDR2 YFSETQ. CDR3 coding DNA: TGCGCCAGCAGCCCCGGGGGCGGCGATAATGAAAAACTGTTTTTT. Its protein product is CASSPGGGDNEKLFF.

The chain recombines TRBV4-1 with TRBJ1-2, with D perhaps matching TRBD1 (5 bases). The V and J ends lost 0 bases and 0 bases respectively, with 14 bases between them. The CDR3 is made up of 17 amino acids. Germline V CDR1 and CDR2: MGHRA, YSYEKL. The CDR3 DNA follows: TGCGCCAGCAGCCAAGATGTATCGGGACTTGCTAACTATGGCTACACCTTC. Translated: CASSQDVSGLANYGYTF.

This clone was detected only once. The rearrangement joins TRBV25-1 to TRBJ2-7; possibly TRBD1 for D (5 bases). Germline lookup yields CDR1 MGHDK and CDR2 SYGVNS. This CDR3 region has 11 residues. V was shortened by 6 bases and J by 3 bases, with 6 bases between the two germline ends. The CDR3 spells CASRGHYEQYF. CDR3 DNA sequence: TGTGCCAGCAGGGGGCACTACGAGCAGTACTTC.

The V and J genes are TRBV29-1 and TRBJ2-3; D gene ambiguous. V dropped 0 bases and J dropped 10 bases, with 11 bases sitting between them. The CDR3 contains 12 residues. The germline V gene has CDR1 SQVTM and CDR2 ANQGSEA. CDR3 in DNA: TGCAGCGTTGAAGAATCTATGATCGCGCAGTATTTT. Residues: CSVEESMIAQYF.

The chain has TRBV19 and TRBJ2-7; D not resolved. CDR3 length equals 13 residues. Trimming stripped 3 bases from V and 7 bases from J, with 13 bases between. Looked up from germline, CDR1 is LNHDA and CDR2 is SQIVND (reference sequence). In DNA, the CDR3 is TGTGCCAGTAGTATGAATGGTCTCGGGGAGCAGTACTTC. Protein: CASSMNGLGEQYF.

The CDR3 is CASSLVTDTQYF. The CDR3 bases are TGTGCCAGCAGTTTAGTCACAGATACGCAGTATTTT. The chain has TRBV12-3 or TRBV12-4 and TRBJ2-3, with D uncertain. The CDR3 has 12 amino acids. V lost 1 base, J lost 2 bases, and 1 base lay in between.